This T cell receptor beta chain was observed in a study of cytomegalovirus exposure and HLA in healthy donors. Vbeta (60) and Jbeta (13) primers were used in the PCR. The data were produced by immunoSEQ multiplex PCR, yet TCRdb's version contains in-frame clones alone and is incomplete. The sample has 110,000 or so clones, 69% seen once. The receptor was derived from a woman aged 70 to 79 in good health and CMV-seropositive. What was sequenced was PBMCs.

The CDR3: CASSLGGTGGSYGYTF. DNA of the CDR3: TGTGCCAGCAGCTTAGGAGGGACAGGGGGTTCCTATGGCTACACCTTC. The chain is built from TRBV7-2 and TRBJ1-2; 11 bases fit TRBD1. CDR3 length equals 16 residues. Germline CDR1 SGHTA, CDR2 FQGNSA. J gave up 4 bases and V 1 base, and 5 bases lay outside the gene matches.